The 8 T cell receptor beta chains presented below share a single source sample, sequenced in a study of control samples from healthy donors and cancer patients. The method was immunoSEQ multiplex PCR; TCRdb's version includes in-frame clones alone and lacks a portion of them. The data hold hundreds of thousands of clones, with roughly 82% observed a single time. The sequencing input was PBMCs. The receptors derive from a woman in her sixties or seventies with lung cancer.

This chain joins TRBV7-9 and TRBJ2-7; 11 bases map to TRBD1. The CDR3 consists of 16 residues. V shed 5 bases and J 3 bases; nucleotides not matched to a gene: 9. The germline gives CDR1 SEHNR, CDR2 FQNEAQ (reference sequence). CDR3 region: CASSGGGQGVHYEQYF. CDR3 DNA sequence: TGTGCCAGCAGCGGAGGGGGACAGGGGGTACACTACGAGCAGTACTTC.

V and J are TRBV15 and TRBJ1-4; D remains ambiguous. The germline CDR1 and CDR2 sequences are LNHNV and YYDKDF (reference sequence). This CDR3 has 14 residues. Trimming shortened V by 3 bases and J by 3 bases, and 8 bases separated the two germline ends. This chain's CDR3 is CATSRWGSNEKLFF. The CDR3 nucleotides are TGTGCCACCAGCAGGTGGGGATCTAATGAAAAACTGTTTTTT.

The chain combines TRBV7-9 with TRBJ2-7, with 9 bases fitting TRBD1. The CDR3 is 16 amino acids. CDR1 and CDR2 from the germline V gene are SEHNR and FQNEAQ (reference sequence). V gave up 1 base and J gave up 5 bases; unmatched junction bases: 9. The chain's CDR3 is CASSLDPGQGKNEQYF. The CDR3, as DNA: TGTGCCAGCAGCTTAGATCCAGGACAGGGGAAGAACGAGCAGTACTTC. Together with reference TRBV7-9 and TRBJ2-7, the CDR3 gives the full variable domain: DTGVSQNPRHKITKRGQNVTFRCDPISEHNRLYWYRQTLGQGPEFLTYFQNEAQLEKSRLLSDRFSAERPKGSFSTLEIQRTEQGDSAMYLCASSLDPGQGKNEQYFGPGTRLTVT.

The CDR3 protein is CAISELIGANEKLFF. Written as DNA, the CDR3 is TGTGCCATCAGTGAGCTTATCGGGGCTAATGAAAAACTGTTTTTT. The V call is TRBV10-3, the J call TRBJ1-4, with D unresolved. Looked up from germline, CDR1 is ENHRY and CDR2 is SYGVKD. V was shortened by 2 bases and J by 3 bases, with 10 bases between the two germline ends. The CDR3 contains 15 residues.

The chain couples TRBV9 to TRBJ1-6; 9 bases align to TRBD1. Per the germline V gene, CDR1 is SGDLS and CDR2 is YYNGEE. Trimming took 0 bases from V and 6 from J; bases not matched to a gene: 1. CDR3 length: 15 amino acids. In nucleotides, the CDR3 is TGTGCCAGCAGCGTAGGGGGACAGGGTAATTCACCCCTCCACTTT. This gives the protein CASSVGGQGNSPLHF.

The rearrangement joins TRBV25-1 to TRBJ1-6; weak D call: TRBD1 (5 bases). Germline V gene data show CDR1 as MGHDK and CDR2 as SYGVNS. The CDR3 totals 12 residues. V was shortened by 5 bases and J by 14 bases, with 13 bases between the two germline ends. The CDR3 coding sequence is TGTGCCAGCAGTACAGGACGTGCTGCCCTCCACTTT. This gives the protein CASSTGRAALHF.

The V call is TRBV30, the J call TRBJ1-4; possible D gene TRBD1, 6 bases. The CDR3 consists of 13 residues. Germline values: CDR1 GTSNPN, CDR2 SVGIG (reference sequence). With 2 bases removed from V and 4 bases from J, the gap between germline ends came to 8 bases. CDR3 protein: CAWSRQDNEKLFF. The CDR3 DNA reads TGTGCCTGGAGTCGACAGGATAATGAAAAACTGTTTTTT.

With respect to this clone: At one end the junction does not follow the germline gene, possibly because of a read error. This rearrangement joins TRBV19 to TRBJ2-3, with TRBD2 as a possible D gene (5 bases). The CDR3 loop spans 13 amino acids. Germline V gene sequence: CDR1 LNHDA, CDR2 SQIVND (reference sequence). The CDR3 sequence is CASSEPSPTGKNF. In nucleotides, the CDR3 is TGTGCCAGTAGCGAGCCCTCCCCAACCGGGAAAAATTTT.